This TCR beta chain was documented in a study of blood T cell repertoires in COVID-19. Study details: Samples taken during acute and convalescent COVID-19 were collected in the United States, Italy and Spain.

Authors' processing steps: For nucleated cells, counts were estimated from reference gene primer amplification. Measured with immunoSEQ multiplex PCR; TCRdb has only the in-frame clones, and not every one. V and J calls and clone size are as listed in that table; D and trimming were resolved from the DNA. The data contain some 200,000 clones, around 90% of them seen just once; the ten biggest clones take up under 3%. Participants were aged roughly 18 to 95 years, lived in roughly 25 US areas, and enrolled virtually. Clinical history reported by participants formed the basis on which cohorts were assigned. Germline loops: CDR1 SEHNR, CDR2 FQNEAQ (reference sequence). The CDR3 consists of 12 residues. Trimming shortened V by 8 bases and J by 2 bases, and 9 bases separated the two germline ends. This clone came up once.

Material: PBMCs or T cells enriched from blood (not recorded which). The chain recombines TRBV7-9 with TRBJ1-2; D possibly corresponds to TRBD1 (6 bases). The sequence was collected from a young woman who had recovered from COVID-19. Here the CDR3 DNA reads TGTGCCAGCGTCCAGGGGAACTATGGCTACACCTTC. It specifies CASVQGNYGYTF.